Listed here are 12 T cell receptor beta chains from one sample, sequenced in a study of blood T cell repertoires in COVID-19. Method: immunoSEQ multiplex PCR; TCRdb's copy keeps in-frame clones and lacks some. This table has some 150,000 clones, 80% to 90% appearing once. The specimen sequenced was peripheral blood. The receptors originated from a woman aged 55-69 years with acute or convalescent COVID-19.

V is TRBV19 and J is TRBJ1-2, with D possibly being TRBD1 (5 bases). Trimming stripped 5 bases from V and 2 bases from J, with 12 bases between. CDR1 is LNHDA and CDR2 is SQIVND in the germline V gene (reference sequence). The CDR3 runs to 14 residues. The CDR3 DNA follows: TGTGCCAGTAGTCTGAGCCGGGGGAACTATGGCTACACCTTC. Its protein product is CASSLSRGNYGYTF.

The rearrangement links TRBV9 to TRBJ2-7; 8 positions match TRBD2. With 3 bases clipped from V and 6 bases from J, the junction kept 5 bases outside the gene matches. CDR3 length equals 13 residues. The V gene's germline CDR1 is SGDLS and CDR2 YYNGEE. The CDR3 coding sequence is TGTGCCAGCAGCGCGACTAGCGAGGGCGAGCAGTACTTC. Protein: CASSATSEGEQYF.

The genes are TRBV6-5 and TRBJ1-1; D call uncertain. V was shortened by 3 bases and J by 11 bases, with 13 bases between the two germline ends. This CDR3 has 12 amino acids. CDR1 is MNHEY and CDR2 is SVGAGI in the germline V gene. This chain's CDR3 is CASSYGGILAFF. CDR3 nucleotides: TGTGCCAGCAGTTATGGCGGTATTTTGGCTTTCTTT.

The chain carries TRBV25-1 and TRBJ1-4; 10 bases match TRBD1. J was trimmed by 7 bases and V by 4 bases; bases with no gene match: 6. The CDR3 runs to 15 residues. CDR1 MGHDK and CDR2 SYGVNS come from the germline V gene. In DNA, the CDR3 is TGTGCCAGCAGTGTACCCGGGACAGGGGCTGAAAAACTGTTTTTT. Translation: CASSVPGTGAEKLFF. The full variable domain, in which reference TRBV25-1 and TRBJ1-4 provide the parts outside the CDR3, is EADIYQTPRYLVIGTGKKITLECSQTMGHDKMYWYQQDPGMELHLIHYSYGVNSTEKGDLSSESTVSRIRTEHFPLTLESARPSHTSQYLCASSVPGTGAEKLFFGSGTQLSVL.

This chain connects TRBV7-3 to TRBJ2-2; TRBD1 is a possible D gene (6 bases). There are 15 residues in the CDR3. From germline, CDR1 is SGHTA and CDR2 FQGTGA. V dropped 4 bases and J dropped 3 bases, with 12 bases sitting between them. The CDR3 protein is CASSYSTGYTGELFF. In DNA form, the CDR3 reads TGTGCCAGCAGCTACTCAACAGGGTACACCGGGGAGCTGTTTTTT.

This sequence joins TRBV3-1 (or the pseudogene TRBV3-2) and TRBJ2-7; D is perhaps TRBD2 (6 bases). From germline, CDR1 is LGHDT and CDR2 YNNKEL (reference sequence). Trimming removed 4 bases at V and 0 bases at J, with 13 bases between. CDR3 length: 15 amino acids. This CDR3 is CASSRGGAPSYEQYF. The DNA for the CDR3 is TGTGCCAGCAGCCGTGGCGGGGCCCCCTCCTACGAGCAGTACTTC.

The genes are TRBV6-2 or TRBV6-3 and TRBJ2-7, with D uncertain. In germline, CDR1 is MNHEY, CDR2 SVGEGT. Trimming cost V 0 bases and J 5 bases, with 14 bases left between them. This CDR3 has 15 amino acids. In DNA, the CDR3 is TGTGCCAGCAGTTACTCGAAATCCGAACTCGACGAGCAGTACTTC. It is translated as CASSYSKSELDEQYF.

The chain combines TRBV9 with TRBJ2-2; 7 bases line up with TRBD2. Trimming removed 4 bases from V and 6 bases from J; junction bases left unmatched: 9. Germline V gene lookup returns CDR1 SGDLS and CDR2 YYNGEE. CDR3 length: 15 residues. The CDR3 reads CASSPSGGGAGELFF. The CDR3 nucleotides read TGTGCCAGCAGCCCCTCCGGGGGAGGGGCCGGGGAGCTGTTTTTT.

The chain employs TRBV19 and TRBJ1-4, with 8 bases lining up with TRBD1. Germline V gene lookup returns CDR1 LNHDA and CDR2 SQIVND (reference sequence). V shed 5 bases and J 5 bases; nucleotides not matched to a gene: 1. The CDR3 contains 13 residues. For the CDR3, the DNA is TGTGCCAGTAGTGGACAGGGAAATGAAAAACTGTTTTTT. Its translation: CASSGQGNEKLFF.

V and J are TRBV28 and TRBJ1-2, with a tentative D call TRBD1 (5 bases). This CDR3 is built from 14 residues. V lost 6 bases and J 7 bases, leaving 18 bases between the germline ends. The germline V gene has CDR1 MDHEN and CDR2 SYDVKM. CDR3 in DNA: TGTGCCAGCAGGGGGGGGATAGTCCGGAGTGGCTACACCTTC. Translation: CASRGGIVRSGYTF.

This clone has a count of ten or more. The chain combines TRBV6-5 with TRBJ2-7, with TRBD1 identical over 7 bases. Per the germline V gene, CDR1 is MNHEY and CDR2 is SVGAGI. The J segment lost 3 bases and the V segment lost 4 bases, leaving 6 bases of the junction unmatched. The CDR3 consists of 14 residues. In DNA form, the CDR3 reads TGTGCCAGCAGTTCGGGACAGACACACTACGAGCAGTACTTC. Translating it yields CASSSGQTHYEQYF.

V and J are TRBV10-3 and TRBJ2-5, with TRBD1 matching 8 bases. The length of the CDR3 is 15 residues. CDR1 and CDR2 (germline): ENHRY, SYGVKD. After removal of 2 bases from V and 5 bases from J, the junction contained 7 bases not matched to a gene. The CDR3 bases are TGTGCCATCAGTGAGGGACAGGGATTGTGGGAGACCCAGTACTTC. This codes for CAISEGQGLWETQYF.